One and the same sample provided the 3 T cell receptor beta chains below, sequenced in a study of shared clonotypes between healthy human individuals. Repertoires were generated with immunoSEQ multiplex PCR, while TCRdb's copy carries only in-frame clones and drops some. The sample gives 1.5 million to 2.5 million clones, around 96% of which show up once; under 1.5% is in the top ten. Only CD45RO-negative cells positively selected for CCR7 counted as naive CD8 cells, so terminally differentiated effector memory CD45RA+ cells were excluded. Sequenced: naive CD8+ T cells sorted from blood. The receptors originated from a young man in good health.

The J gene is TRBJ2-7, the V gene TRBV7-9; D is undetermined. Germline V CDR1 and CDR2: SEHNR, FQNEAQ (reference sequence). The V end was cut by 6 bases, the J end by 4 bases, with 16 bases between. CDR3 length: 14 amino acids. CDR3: CASSHNLRFYEQYF. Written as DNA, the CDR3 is TGTGCCAGCAGTCATAACCTCCGTTTTTACGAGCAGTACTTC.

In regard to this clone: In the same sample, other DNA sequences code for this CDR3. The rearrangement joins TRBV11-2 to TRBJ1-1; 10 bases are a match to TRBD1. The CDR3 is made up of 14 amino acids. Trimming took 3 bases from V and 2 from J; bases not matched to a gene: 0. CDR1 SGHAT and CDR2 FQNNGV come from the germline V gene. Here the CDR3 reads CASSLTGGNTEAFF. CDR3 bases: TGTGCCAGCAGCTTGACAGGGGGCAACACTGAAGCTTTCTTT.

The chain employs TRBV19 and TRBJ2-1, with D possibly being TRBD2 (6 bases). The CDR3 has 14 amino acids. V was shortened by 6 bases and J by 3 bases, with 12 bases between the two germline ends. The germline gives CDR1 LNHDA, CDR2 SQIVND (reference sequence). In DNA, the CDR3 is TGTGCCAGTAGCACCGGGACTTACTACAATGAGCAGTTCTTC. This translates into CASSTGTYYNEQFF.